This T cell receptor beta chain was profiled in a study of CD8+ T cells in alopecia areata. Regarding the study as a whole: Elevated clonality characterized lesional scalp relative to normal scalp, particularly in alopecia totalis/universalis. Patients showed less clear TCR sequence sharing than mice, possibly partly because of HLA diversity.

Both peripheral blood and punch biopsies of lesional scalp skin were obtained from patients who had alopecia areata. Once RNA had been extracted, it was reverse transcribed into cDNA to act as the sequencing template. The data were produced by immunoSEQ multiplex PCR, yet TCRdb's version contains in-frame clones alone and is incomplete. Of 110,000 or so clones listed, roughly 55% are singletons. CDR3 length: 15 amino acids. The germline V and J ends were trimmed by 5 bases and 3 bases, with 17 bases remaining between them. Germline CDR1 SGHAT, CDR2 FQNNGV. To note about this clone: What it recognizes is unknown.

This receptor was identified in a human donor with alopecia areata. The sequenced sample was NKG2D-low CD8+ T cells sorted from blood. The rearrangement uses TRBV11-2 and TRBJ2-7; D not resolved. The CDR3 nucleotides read TGTGCCAGCAGCCAATGGGGTATATCCCTCTACGAGCAGTACTTC. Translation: CASSQWGISLYEQYF.